This T cell receptor (beta chain) was obtained from a study of blood T cells in healthy people across ages. Study results and limitations: Observed TCR beta diversity showed a strong correlation with the percentage of naive T cells as measured by flow cytometry. Donors of long life had a larger count of naive CD4+ cells and greater diversity than aged donors.

Points on this clonotype: The antigen remains unidentified. It may be a read error: a sequence one base away is much more abundant.

With a J-beta primer mix and a sample-barcoded 5' primer, a second PCR ran about 7 to 12 cycles. TCRdb analysed the 5' RACE reads with MiXCR anew, one entry per CDR3 protein. The table includes approximately 360,000 distinct CDR3 sequences, 52% detected once. The CDR3 has 18 amino acids. The germline gives CDR1 DFQATT, CDR2 SNEGSKA (reference sequence). J is TRBJ2-1 and V is TRBV20-1, with 13 bases that match TRBD2. The DNA end is more similar to TRBJ2-7, so the J call may be wrong. This TCR came from a man between 60 and 70 years old in good health. The sample comprised blood. The CDR3 protein is CSATPGLAGEGSYNEQYF. The CDR3 bases are TGCAGTGCTACCCCCGGACTAGCGGGAGAAGGCTCCTACAATGAGCAGTACTTC.